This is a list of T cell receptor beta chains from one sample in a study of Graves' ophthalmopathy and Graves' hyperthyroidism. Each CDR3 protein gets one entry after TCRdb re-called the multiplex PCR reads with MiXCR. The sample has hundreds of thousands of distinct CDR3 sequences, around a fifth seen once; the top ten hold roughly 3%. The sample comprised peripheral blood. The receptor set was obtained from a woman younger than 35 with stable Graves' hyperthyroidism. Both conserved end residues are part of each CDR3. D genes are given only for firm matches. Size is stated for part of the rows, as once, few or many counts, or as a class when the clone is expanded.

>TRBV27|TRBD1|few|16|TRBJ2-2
TGTGCCAGCAGTCTCGGACAGGGGGTTTACACCGGGGAGCTGTTTTTT
CASSLGQGVYTGELFF
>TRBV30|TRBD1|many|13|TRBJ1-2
TGTGCCTGGAGTGTACAGGGGGCAGTTGGCTACACCTTC
CAWSVQGAVGYTF
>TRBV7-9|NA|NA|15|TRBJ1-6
TGTGCCAGCAGCTTAGAATATGGGGAGAATTCACCCCTCCACTTT
CASSLEYGENSPLHF
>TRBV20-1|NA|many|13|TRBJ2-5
TGCAGTGCTAGAGTGGCAGGTGGAGAGACCCAGTACTTC
CSARVAGGETQYF
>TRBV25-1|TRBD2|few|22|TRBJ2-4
TGTGCCAGCAGTGAAGAAGGAGTAGCGGGGGTACTCCCCCTAGCCGCCAAAAACATTAAGTACTTC
CASSEEGVAGVLPLAAKNIKYF
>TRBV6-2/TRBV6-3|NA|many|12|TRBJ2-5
TGTGCCAGCAGGACTACGAGAAAGACCCAGTACTTC
CASRTTRKTQYF
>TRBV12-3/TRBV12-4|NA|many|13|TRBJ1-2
TGTGCCAGCACCCCGGACGGACGGTATGGCTACACCTTC
CASTPDGRYGYTF
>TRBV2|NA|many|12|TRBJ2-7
TGTGCCAGCAGCCTGGGCCCCCAGCAGCAGTACTTC
CASSLGPQQQYF
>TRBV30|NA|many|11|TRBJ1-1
TGTGCCTGGTCATGGAACACTGAAGCTTTCTTT
CAWSWNTEAFF
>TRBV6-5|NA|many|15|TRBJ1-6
TGTGCCAGCAGTTACTCGATTTCGAGGGGATCACCCCTCCACTTT
CASSYSISRGSPLHF
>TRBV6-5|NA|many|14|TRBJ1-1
TGTGCCAGCAGCCCAGAGCCGTTGGGCACTGAAGCTTTCTTT
CASSPEPLGTEAFF
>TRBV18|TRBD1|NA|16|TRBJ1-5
TGTGCCAGCTCATCCCTACAAATCCAGGGGGGTCAGCCCCAGCATTTT
CASSSLQIQGGQPQHF
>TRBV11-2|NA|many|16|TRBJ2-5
TGTGCCAGCAGCTTAGATTTCCGTCCAGGACAAGAGACCCAGTACTTC
CASSLDFRPGQETQYF
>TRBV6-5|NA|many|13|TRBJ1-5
TGTGCCAGCAGTTATGAGGGTTATCAGCCCCAGCATTTT
CASSYEGYQPQHF
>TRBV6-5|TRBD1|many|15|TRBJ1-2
TGTGCCAGCAGTTACTCCGAGGGGGCCGCGGGTGGCTACACCTTC
CASSYSEGAAGGYTF
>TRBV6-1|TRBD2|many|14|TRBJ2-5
TGTGCCAGCACCGAGAGTAGCGGGCAAGAGACCCAGTACTTC
CASTESSGQETQYF
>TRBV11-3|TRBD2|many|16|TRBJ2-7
TGTGCCAGCAGCTTGGGAGCGGGGGGAAATTCCTACGAGCAGTACTTC
CASSLGAGGNSYEQYF
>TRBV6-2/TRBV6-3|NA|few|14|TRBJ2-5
TGTGCCGGAAATTGGGACGCCCGGACGGAGACCCAGTACTTC
CAGNWDARTETQYF
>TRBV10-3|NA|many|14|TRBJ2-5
TGTGCCATCAGTGGGGGAGGGGGGCAAGAGACCCAGTACTTC
CAISGGGGQETQYF
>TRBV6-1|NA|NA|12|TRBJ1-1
TGTGCCAGCAGTGGATGGAGGACTGAAGCTTTCTTT
CASSGWRTEAFF
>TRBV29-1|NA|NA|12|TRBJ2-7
TGCAGCGTTAATTTTTCGCACTACGAGCAGTACTTC
CSVNFSHYEQYF
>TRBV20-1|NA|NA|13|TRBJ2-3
TGCAGTGCTAGAGTTCAGGGGCCAGATACGCAGTATTTT
CSARVQGPDTQYF
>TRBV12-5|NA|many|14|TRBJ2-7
TGTGCTAGTGGTTGGGGCAGGGACGACTACGAGCAGTACTTC
CASGWGRDDYEQYF
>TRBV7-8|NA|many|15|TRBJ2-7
TGTGCCAGCAGCTTAGTTTTGCGCTCATCCTACGAGCAGTACTTC
CASSLVLRSSYEQYF
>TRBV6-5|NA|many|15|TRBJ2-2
TGTGCCAGCAGTTACAGAACTCTCGACACCGGGGAGCTGTTTTTT
CASSYRTLDTGELFF
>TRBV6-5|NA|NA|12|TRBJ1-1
TGTGCCAGCAGTTCTCTGACCACCGGGGCTTTCTTT
CASSSLTTGAFF
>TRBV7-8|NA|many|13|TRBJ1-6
TGTGCCAGCAGCTTACAGGAACGTTCACCCCTCCACTTT
CASSLQERSPLHF
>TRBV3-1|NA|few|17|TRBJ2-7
TGTGCCAGCAGCCAAGGAGGGGGAGCGACTTCGTTCTACGAGCAGTACTTC
CASSQGGGATSFYEQYF